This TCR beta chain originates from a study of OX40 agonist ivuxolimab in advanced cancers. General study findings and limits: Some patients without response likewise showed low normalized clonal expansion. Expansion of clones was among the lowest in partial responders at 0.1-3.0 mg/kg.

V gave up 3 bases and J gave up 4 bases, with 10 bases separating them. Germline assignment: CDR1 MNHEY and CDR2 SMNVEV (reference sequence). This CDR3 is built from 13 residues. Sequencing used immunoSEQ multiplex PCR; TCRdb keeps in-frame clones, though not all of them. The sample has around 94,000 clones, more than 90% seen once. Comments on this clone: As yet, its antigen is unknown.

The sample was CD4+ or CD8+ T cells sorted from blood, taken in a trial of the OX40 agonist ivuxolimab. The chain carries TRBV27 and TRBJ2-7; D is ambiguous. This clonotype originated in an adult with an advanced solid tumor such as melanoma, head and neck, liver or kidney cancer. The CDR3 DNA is TGTGCCAGCAGTTTTTGGCCGACTTACGAGCAGTACTTC. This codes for CASSFWPTYEQYF.